This T cell receptor beta chain was sequenced during a study of OX40 agonist ivuxolimab in advanced cancers. Findings and caveats of the study: The study observed clonal expansion of CD4+ and CD8+ blood T cells by week 6 at 0.1 to 3.0 mg/kg.

The cohort excluded patients with autoimmune disease history or systemic immunosuppression. Peripheral blood came from all dose cohorts at three timepoints. Libraries were prepared by immunoSEQ multiplex PCR; TCRdb keeps only in-frame clonotypes and omits some of them. The data contain roughly 60,000 clones, 86% of them singletons. Germline lookup yields CDR1 LNHNV and CDR2 YYDKDF (reference sequence). V gave up 0 bases and J gave up 8 bases; unmatched junction bases: 6. The length of the CDR3 is 15 residues. On this clone: Its target is not known.

The V and J genes are TRBV15 and TRBJ1-2; 10 bases are shared with TRBD1. The source was CD4+ or CD8+ T cells sorted from blood, collected in a trial of the OX40 agonist ivuxolimab. The TCR was taken from an adult with an advanced solid tumor such as melanoma, head and neck, liver or kidney cancer. The CDR3, as DNA: TGTGCCACCAGCAGAGATGGGACAGGGGCCTTAGGCTACACCTTC. This codes for CATSRDGTGALGYTF.